What follows is one T cell receptor beta chain and its context. What it binds is unknown. This sample was included in a study of shared clonotypes between healthy human individuals. Findings and caveats of the study: In several donors, 4.5% to 5.5% of naive CD4 clonotypes appeared in common.

Assay: immunoSEQ multiplex PCR; the TCRdb copy retains only in-frame clones and omits some. This sample carries about 600,000 clones, just under 97% of them seen once, and the ten largest clones take 0.095% to 0.12%. CD45RO-negative, CCR7-selected cells formed the naive CD8 fraction, which excluded terminally differentiated effector memory CD45RA+ cells. The sequenced sample was naive CD8+ T cells sorted from blood. The sequence derives from a woman under 40 in good health.

The CDR3: CAWSVPQSRYEQYF. In DNA form, the CDR3 reads TGTGCCTGGAGTGTACCGCAGAGCCGCTACGAGCAGTACTTC. The chain employs TRBV30 and TRBJ2-7; D remains unclear. Trimming took 0 bases from V and 3 from J, leaving 12 bases between them. Looked up from germline, CDR1 is GTSNPN and CDR2 is SVGIG (reference sequence). The CDR3 is made up of 14 amino acids.